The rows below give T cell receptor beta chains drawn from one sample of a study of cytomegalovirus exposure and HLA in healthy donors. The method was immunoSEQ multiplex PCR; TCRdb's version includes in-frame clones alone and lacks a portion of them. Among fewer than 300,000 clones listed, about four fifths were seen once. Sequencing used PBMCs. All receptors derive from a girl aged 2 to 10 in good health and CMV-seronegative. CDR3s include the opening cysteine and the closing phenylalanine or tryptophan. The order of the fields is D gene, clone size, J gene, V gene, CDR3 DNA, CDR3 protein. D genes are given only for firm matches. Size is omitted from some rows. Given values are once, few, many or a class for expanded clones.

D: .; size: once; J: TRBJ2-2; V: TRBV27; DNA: TGTGCCAGCAGTTCGGTCGTGCGGCACACCGGGGAGCTGTTTTTT; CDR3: CASSSVVRHTGELFF
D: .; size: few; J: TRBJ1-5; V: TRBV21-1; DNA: TGTGCCGGAATTAAGTGCAGGAGGACCTTTTGGGGCAATCAGCCCCAGCATTTT; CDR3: CAGIKCRRTFWGNQPQHF
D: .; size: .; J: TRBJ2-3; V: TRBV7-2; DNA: TGTGCCAGCAGCCCCTACACAGATACGCAGTATTTT; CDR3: CASSPYTDTQYF
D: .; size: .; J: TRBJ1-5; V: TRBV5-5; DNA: TGTGCCAGCAGCTTGGGGGGGGGCAGTGTGTATAGCAATCAGCCCCAGCATTTT; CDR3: CASSLGGGSVYSNQPQHF
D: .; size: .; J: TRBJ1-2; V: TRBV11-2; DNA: TGTGCCAGCAGCTTATATCAGGGTTCCTACACCTTC; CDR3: CASSLYQGSYTF
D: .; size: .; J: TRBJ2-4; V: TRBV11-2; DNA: TGTGCCAGCAGCACCGTCTGGGCAGACAAAAACATTCAGTACTTC; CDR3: CASSTVWADKNIQYF
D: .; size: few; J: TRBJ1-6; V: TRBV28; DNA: TGTGCCAGCGCATGGCAGAACTATAATTCACCCCTCCACTTT; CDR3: CASAWQNYNSPLHF
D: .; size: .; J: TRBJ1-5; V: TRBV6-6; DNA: TGTGCCAGCAGTTTCCGGGACACCGAATATCAGCCCCAGCATTTT; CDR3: CASSFRDTEYQPQHF
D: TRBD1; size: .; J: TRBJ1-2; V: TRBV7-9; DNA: TGTGCCAGCAGCCTCCCGGGACAGGGACACTATGGCTACACCTTC; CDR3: CASSLPGQGHYGYTF
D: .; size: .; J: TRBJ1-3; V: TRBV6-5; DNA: TGTGCCAGCAGGGAGTCCGGAAACACCATATATTTT; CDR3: CASRESGNTIYF
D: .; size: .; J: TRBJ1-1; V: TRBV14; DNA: TGTGCCAGCAGTACCAGGGGACACCTATTCACTGAAGCTTTCTTT; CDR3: CASSTRGHLFTEAFF
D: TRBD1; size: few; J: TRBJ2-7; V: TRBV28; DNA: TGTGCCAGCAGTACAGGGGGTCGCTACGAGCAGTACTTC; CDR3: CASSTGGRYEQYF
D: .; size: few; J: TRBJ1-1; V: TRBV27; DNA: TGTGCCAGCAGTTTATCCTCTACAGGGCCGGCTTTCTTT; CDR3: CASSLSSTGPAFF
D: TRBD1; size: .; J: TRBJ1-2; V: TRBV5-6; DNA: TGTGCCAGCAGCTCTGCCACCGCAGGGGGCTATGGCTACACCTTC; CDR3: CASSSATAGGYGYTF
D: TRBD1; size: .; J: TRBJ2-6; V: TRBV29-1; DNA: TGCAGCGCCGTTACCCCGGGGGACAGGGGACGACCTGGGGCCAACGTCCTGACTTTC; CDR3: CSAVTPGDRGRPGANVLTF
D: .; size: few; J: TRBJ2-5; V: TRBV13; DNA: TGTGCCAGCAGCTTATGGACATCAAAGTACCAAGAGACCCAGTACTTC; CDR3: CASSLWTSKYQETQYF
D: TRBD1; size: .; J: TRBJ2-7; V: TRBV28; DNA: TGTGCCAGCAGTGTGGAGACAGGGACCTACGAGCAGTACTTC; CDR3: CASSVETGTYEQYF
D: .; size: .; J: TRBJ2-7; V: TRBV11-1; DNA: TGTGCCAGCAGCCCCTTTGGTACGGCGGATTACGAGCAGTACTTC; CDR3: CASSPFGTADYEQYF
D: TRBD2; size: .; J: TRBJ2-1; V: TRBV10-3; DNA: TGTGCCATCAGCGCCGGGACTAGCTCGTATGAGCAGTTCTTC; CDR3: CAISAGTSSYEQFF
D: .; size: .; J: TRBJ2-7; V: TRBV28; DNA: TGTGCCAGCAGTTCCCCTCGACATCGAACCACCTACGAGCAGTACTTC; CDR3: CASSSPRHRTTYEQYF
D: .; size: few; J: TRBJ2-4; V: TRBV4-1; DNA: TGCGCCAGCAGCGGGATTAACCGGGATCTTGGCAAAAACATTCAGTACTTC; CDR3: CASSGINRDLGKNIQYF
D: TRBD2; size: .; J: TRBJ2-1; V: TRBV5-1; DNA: TGCGCCAGCAGCTTGGAGGGGACTAGCGGGAGGGCAGGTCAATTGGGCTCCTACAATGAGCAGTTCTTC; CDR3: CASSLEGTSGRAGQLGSYNEQFF
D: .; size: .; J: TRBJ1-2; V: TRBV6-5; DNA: TGTGCCAGCAGTTCACAGGGCGGGTATGGCTATGGCTACACCTTC; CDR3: CASSSQGGYGYGYTF
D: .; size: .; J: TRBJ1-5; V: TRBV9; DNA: TGTGCCAGCAGCGTAGGGACAGACAATCAGCCCCAGCATTTT; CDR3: CASSVGTDNQPQHF
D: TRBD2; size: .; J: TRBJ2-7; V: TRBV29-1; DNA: TGCAGCGCGAGGGGACTAGCGGTCCGCGACGAGCAGTACTTC; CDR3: CSARGLAVRDEQYF
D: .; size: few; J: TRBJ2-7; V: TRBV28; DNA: TGTGCCAGCAGTTCTCAGGGTTGGGAGCAGTACTTC; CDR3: CASSSQGWEQYF
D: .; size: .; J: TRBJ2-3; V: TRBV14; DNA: TGCGCCAGCAGCCAAGATCCTCCTAGCACAGATACGCAGTATTTT; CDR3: CASSQDPPSTDTQYF
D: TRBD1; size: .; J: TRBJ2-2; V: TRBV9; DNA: TGTGCCAGCAGCGTAGTAGGTGGGGGACAGGGGAGTCCACGACCCGGGGAGCTGTTTTTT; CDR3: CASSVVGGGQGSPRPGELFF
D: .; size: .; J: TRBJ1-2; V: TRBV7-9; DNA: TGTGCCAGCAGCTTATGGTTTGAGGACTACACCTTC; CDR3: CASSLWFEDYTF
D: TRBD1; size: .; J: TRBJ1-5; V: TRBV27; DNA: TGTGCCAGCAGTTCTGGGACAGTAAGCAATCAGCCCCAGCATTTT; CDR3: CASSSGTVSNQPQHF
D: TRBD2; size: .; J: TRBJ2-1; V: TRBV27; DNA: TGTGCCAGCAGTTTAATGGGGAGGGACCCGTTCTTC; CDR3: CASSLMGRDPFF
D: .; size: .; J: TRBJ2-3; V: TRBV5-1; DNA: TGCGCCAGCAGCACCCAACTAATAGATACGCAGTATTTT; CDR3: CASSTQLIDTQYF
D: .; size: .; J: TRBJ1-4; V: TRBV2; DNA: TGTGCCAGCTCCCAGATGAATGAAAAACTGTTTTTT; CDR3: CASSQMNEKLFF
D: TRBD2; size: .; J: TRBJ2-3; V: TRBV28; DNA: TGTGCCAGCAGTTTCGGGACTAGCGTAAATACGCAGTATTTT; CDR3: CASSFGTSVNTQYF
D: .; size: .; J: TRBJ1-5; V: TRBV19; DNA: TGTGCCAGTAGCTCCAGGTCTGGCAATCAGCCCCAGCATTTT; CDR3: CASSSRSGNQPQHF
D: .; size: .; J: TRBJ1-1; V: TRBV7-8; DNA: TGTGCCAGCAGCCTCTGGCGGGGGAGGTTTACCACTGAAGCTTTCTTT; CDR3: CASSLWRGRFTTEAFF
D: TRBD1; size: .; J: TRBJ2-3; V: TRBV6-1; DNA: TGTGCCAGCAGTGGGGGACAGCTACACACAGATACGCAGTATTTT; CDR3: CASSGGQLHTDTQYF
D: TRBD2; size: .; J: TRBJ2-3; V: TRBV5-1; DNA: TGCGCCAGCAGCTTGGATCTGCGGGAGGGAGCAGATACGCAGTATTTT; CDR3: CASSLDLREGADTQYF
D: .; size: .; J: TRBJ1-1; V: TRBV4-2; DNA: TGTGCCAGCAGCCAAGAAAAAGACAGTAAGAACACTGAAGCTTTCTTT; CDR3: CASSQEKDSKNTEAFF
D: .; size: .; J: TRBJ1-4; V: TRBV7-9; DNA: TGTGCCAGCAGCACCTCAGGGAACTCAGGTGAAAAACTGTTTTTT; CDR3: CASSTSGNSGEKLFF
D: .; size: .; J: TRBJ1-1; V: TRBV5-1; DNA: TGCGCCAGCAGCTTGGGCTCGGGTTTGAACACTGAAGCTTTCTTT; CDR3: CASSLGSGLNTEAFF
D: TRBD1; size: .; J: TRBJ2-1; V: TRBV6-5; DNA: TGTGCCAGCAGCCTACAGGGGTCCTACAATGAGCAGTTCTTC; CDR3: CASSLQGSYNEQFF
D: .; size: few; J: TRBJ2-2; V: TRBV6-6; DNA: TGTGCCAGCAGTTACTCGTTGTTTAGGGGCGCCGGGGAGCTGTTTTTT; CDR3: CASSYSLFRGAGELFF
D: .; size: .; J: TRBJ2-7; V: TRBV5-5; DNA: TGTGCCAGCAGCTTGGCCCTATACGAGCAGTACTTC; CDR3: CASSLALYEQYF
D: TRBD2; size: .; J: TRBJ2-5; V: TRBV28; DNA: TGTGCCAGCAGTTTACAGCCCGGGGGGGGGACCCAGTACTTC; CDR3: CASSLQPGGGTQYF
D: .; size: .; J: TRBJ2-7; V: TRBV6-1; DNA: TGTGCCAGCAGTGAATTTAACATCCCAGGGAACGGAGCCTACGAGCAGTACTTC; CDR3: CASSEFNIPGNGAYEQYF
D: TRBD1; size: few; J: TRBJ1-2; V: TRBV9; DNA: TGTGCCAGCAGCGTAGAGGGACAGGGGAGATATGGCTACACCTTC; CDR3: CASSVEGQGRYGYTF
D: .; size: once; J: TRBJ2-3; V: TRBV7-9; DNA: TGTGCCAGCGATCCATTGTTACGGGAGAGCACAGATACGCAGTATTTT; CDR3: CASDPLLRESTDTQYF
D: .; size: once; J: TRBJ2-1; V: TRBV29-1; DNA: TGCAGCGTTGAAGCCGACAGCAACAATGAGCAGTTCTTC; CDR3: CSVEADSNNEQFF